This note documents a single T cell receptor (beta chain) sequence. This sample was taken from a study of blood T cell repertoires in COVID-19. Study in general: Samples came from the United States, Italy and Spain, spanning acute and convalescent COVID-19.

The repertoire was sequenced with immunoSEQ multiplex PCR; TCRdb's copy has only in-frame clones and lacks some. The sample has just over 650,000 clones; approximately 90% are singletons. The length of the CDR3 is 13 residues. CDR1 MGHRA and CDR2 YSYEKL come from the germline V gene. Trimming removed 4 bases from V and 7 bases from J, with 11 bases in between. The source of this sequence is a woman aged 18-29 years with acute or convalescent COVID-19. The chain uses TRBV4-1 and TRBJ1-5, with D unresolved. The sequenced sample was peripheral blood. The CDR3 DNA is TGCGCCAGCAGCCTTGAGGCCCGGCAGCCCCAGCATTTT. Encoded protein: CASSLEARQPQHF.